The present entry profiles one T cell receptor (beta chain) with its context. What it binds is unknown. Assay used: immunoSEQ multiplex PCR; TCRdb lists only in-frame clones, some missing. The sample lists roughly 36,000 clones, over 80% occurring once. The data were obtained in a study of OX40 agonist ivuxolimab in advanced cancers. In the study overall: A partial response was reached by three patients: one with hepatocellular carcinoma and two with cutaneous melanoma. General study results and limits: On average, CD8+ T cells had more expanded clones than CD4+. At 0.1 to 3.0 mg/kg and by week 6, CD4+ and CD8+ T cells in the blood had expanded clonally.

V lost 3 bases to trimming and J lost 6 bases; unmatched junction nucleotides: 14. The CDR3 runs 17 residues. Germline V gene sequence: CDR1 SGHNT, CDR2 YYREEE (reference sequence). The sequence was obtained from an adult with an advanced solid tumor such as melanoma, head and neck, liver or kidney cancer. The chain is built from TRBV5-4 and TRBJ2-3, with 9 bases fitting TRBD2. The specimen comprised CD4+ or CD8+ T cells sorted from blood, sampled in a trial of the OX40 agonist ivuxolimab. CDR3 coding DNA: TGTGCCAGCAGCTCCGTTCTAGCGGGATGGGGCGAGGATACGCAGTATTTT. It specifies CASSSVLAGWGEDTQYF.